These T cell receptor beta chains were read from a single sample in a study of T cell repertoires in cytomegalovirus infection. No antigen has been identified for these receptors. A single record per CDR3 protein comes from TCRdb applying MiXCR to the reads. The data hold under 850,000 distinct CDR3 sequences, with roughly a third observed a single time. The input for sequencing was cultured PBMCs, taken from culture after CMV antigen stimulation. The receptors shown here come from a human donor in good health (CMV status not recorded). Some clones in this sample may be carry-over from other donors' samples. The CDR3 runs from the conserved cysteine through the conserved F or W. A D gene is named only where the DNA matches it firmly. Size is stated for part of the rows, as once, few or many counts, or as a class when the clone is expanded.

CASSLALDHTSSGANVLTF	TGTGCCAGCAGTTTAGCTCTGGATCACACAAGCTCTGGGGCCAACGTCCTGACTTTC	NA	TRBV12-3/TRBV12-4	TRBJ2-6	NA
CASSSADGVSGNTIYF	TGTGCCAGCAGTTCAGCTGACGGAGTCTCTGGAAACACCATATATTTT	NA	TRBV28	TRBJ1-3	few
CASSFTVATGNTIYF	TGTGCCAGCAGCTTTACAGTGGCGACTGGAAACACCATATATTTT	NA	TRBV7-8	TRBJ1-3	NA
CASSLDGVSYNEQFF	TGTGCCAGCAGCTTAGACGGGGTTTCCTACAATGAGCAGTTCTTC	NA	TRBV7-2	TRBJ2-1	many
CASTPGRWGNTQYF	TGTGCCAGCACCCCAGGGCGGTGGGGGAATACGCAGTATTTT	NA	TRBV12-3/TRBV12-4	TRBJ2-3	NA
CASSLGTGRTETQYF	TGTGCCAGCAGCTTAGGGACCGGGAGGACGGAGACCCAGTACTTC	TRBD2	TRBV7-2	TRBJ2-5	many
CASSQGLGGNSPLHF	TGCGCCAGCAGCCAGGGTCTTGGTGGGAATTCACCCCTCCACTTT	NA	TRBV4-3	TRBJ1-6	few
CASSIGGLAGGPYYNEQFF	TGTGCCAGTAGTATCGGTGGACTAGCGGGAGGACCTTATTACAATGAGCAGTTCTTC	TRBD2	TRBV19	TRBJ2-1	NA
CASRRRASTEAFF	TGTGCCAGCAGGCGCAGGGCTAGCACTGAAGCTTTCTTT	NA	TRBV7-2	TRBJ1-1	NA
CASSPGLANYNEQFF	TGCGCCAGCAGCCCGGGACTAGCGAACTACAATGAGCAGTTCTTC	TRBD2	TRBV4-3	TRBJ2-1	few
CASSPRPGQYTEAFF	TGTGCCAGCAGCCCCCGCCCGGGGCAATACACTGAAGCTTTCTTT	NA	TRBV7-2	TRBJ1-1	many
CASSLVTAGGGEQFF	TGCGCCAGCAGCTTGGTCACAGCGGGAGGAGGAGAGCAGTTCTTC	TRBD2	TRBV5-1	TRBJ2-1	few
CASSPSWVPLHF	TGTGCCAGCAGTCCCAGTTGGGTGCCCCTCCACTTT	NA	TRBV2	TRBJ1-6	NA
CASSLQRGHQETQYF	TGTGCCAGCAGTCTTCAGCGGGGGCACCAAGAGACCCAGTACTTC	TRBD2	TRBV3-1	TRBJ2-5	NA
CASSQTGTGGSPLHF	TGTGCCAGCAGCCAGACAGGAACAGGGGGTTCACCCCTCCACTTT	TRBD1	TRBV27	TRBJ1-6	few
CASRLTSGGETQYF	TGTGCCAGCAGACTGACTAGCGGGGGTGAGACCCAGTACTTC	TRBD2	TRBV7-2	TRBJ2-5	many
CASSKGAAGNQPQHF	TGTGCCAGCAGCAAAGGGGCAGCCGGCAATCAGCCCCAGCATTTT	NA	TRBV7-2	TRBJ1-5	many
CASSPSTGKVEKLFF	TGCGCCAGCAGCCCATCGACAGGGAAGGTTGAAAAACTGTTTTTT	TRBD1	TRBV4-3	TRBJ1-4	few
CASSTSNHGGTQYF	TGCGCCAGCAGTACCTCGAACCACGGGGGGACCCAGTACTTC	NA	TRBV10-2	TRBJ2-5	few
CASAESSGTTALDEQFF	TGTGCCAGCGCGGAGTCTAGCGGGACTACAGCCTTAGATGAGCAGTTCTTC	TRBD2	TRBV6-2/TRBV6-3	TRBJ2-1	NA
CASSSPGHPVTEAFF	TGTGCCAGCAGCTCACCTGGTCACCCCGTCACTGAAGCTTTCTTT	NA	TRBV7-2	TRBJ1-1	NA
CAISQEDRGIGKLFF	TGTGCCATCAGTCAGGAGGACAGGGGGATCGGGAAACTGTTTTTT	TRBD1	TRBV10-3	TRBJ1-4	NA
CASSTSLEGSLNPYEQYF	NA	NA	TRBV28	TRBJ2-7	few
CAIRDGASGQETQYF	TGTGCCATCAGGGACGGGGCTAGCGGACAAGAGACCCAGTACTTC	TRBD2	TRBV10-3	TRBJ2-5	NA
CASSPRPWEPQHF	TGCGCCAGCAGCCCGCGACCTTGGGAGCCCCAGCATTTT	NA	TRBV4-1	TRBJ1-5	NA
CASSRQGGTYEQYF	TGTGCCAGCAGCCGACAGGGGGGGACCTACGAGCAGTACTTC	TRBD1	TRBV11-2	TRBJ2-7	NA
CASSLPTRGILAGASEQYF	TGTGCCAGCAGCTTACCCACCAGGGGAATACTAGCGGGAGCAAGCGAGCAGTACTTC	TRBD2	TRBV7-6	TRBJ2-7	NA
CASSLARIAYNEQYF	TGTGCCAGCAGCTTAGCTAGGATCGCATATAACGAGCAGTACTTC	NA	TRBV7-8	TRBJ2-7	NA
CASSTRDLNYGYTF	TGTGCCAGCAGTACCCGGGACCTAAACTATGGCTACACCTTC	NA	TRBV6-1	TRBJ1-2	few
CSANPLGREYNEQFF	TGCAGTGCTAACCCATTGGGACGGGAGTACAATGAGCAGTTCTTC	NA	TRBV20-1	TRBJ2-1	few
CASSLATSAGELFF	TGTGCCAGCAGCTTAGCAACTAGCGCAGGGGAGCTGTTTTTT	TRBD2	TRBV7-2	TRBJ2-2	NA
CASSPITLGSPLHF	TGTGCCAGCAGCCCTATTACACTTGGATCACCCCTCCACTTT	NA	TRBV12-3/TRBV12-4	TRBJ1-6	NA
CATSRVRRKETQYF	TGTGCCACCAGCAGAGTTAGGAGAAAAGAGACCCAGTACTTC	NA	TRBV15	TRBJ2-5	NA
CASSLRTSSYEQYF	TGTGCCAGCAGCTTAAGGACTAGCAGCTACGAGCAGTACTTC	TRBD2	TRBV7-2	TRBJ2-7	many
CASSPEEETLRTQYF	TGTGCCAGCAGCCCCGAAGAAGAGACTCTAAGGACCCAGTACTTC	NA	TRBV3-1	TRBJ2-5	few
CSVVTAGGNEQFF	TGCAGCGTTGTAACGGCCGGTGGGAATGAGCAGTTCTTC	NA	TRBV29-1	TRBJ2-1	NA
CASSQIGGFAYEQYF	TGTGCCAGCAGCCAAATAGGGGGGTTCGCCTACGAGCAGTACTTC	NA	TRBV7-2	TRBJ2-7	NA
CASLPGGWGGELFF	TGTGCCAGCCTTCCGGGAGGTTGGGGCGGGGAGCTGTTTTTT	TRBD2	TRBV19	TRBJ2-2	NA
CASGLEAWRQETQYF	TGTGCTAGTGGTTTGGAGGCGTGGCGCCAAGAGACCCAGTACTTC	NA	TRBV12-5	TRBJ2-5	NA
CASSRQGNDYEQYF	TGTGCCAGCAGCCGACAAGGGAATGACTACGAGCAGTACTTC	NA	TRBV7-6	TRBJ2-7	few
CASSPTIPGANVLTF	TGTGCCAGCAGCCCAACCATTCCTGGGGCCAACGTCCTGACTTTC	NA	TRBV12-3/TRBV12-4	TRBJ2-6	NA
CASSLSGLEQYF	TGCGCCAGCAGCTTGTCAGGGCTCGAGCAGTACTTC	NA	TRBV5-1	TRBJ2-7	NA
CASSLLGKYNEQFF	TGTGCCAGCAGCTTATTGGGCAAATACAATGAGCAGTTCTTC	NA	TRBV11-2	TRBJ2-1	few
CSARMWDAKNIQYF	TGCAGTGCCAGAATGTGGGACGCCAAAAACATTCAGTACTTC	NA	TRBV20-1	TRBJ2-4	few
CASSSFQGALNEQFF	TGTGCCAGCAGCTCGTTCCAGGGGGCCCTCAATGAGCAGTTCTTC	TRBD1	TRBV7-8	TRBJ2-1	many
CSARVGGDPDTQYF	TGCAGTGCTAGAGTTGGAGGGGACCCAGATACGCAGTATTTT	NA	TRBV20-1	TRBJ2-3	NA
CASSGGQGGSQETQYF	TGTGCCAGTAGTGGCGGACAGGGAGGGTCACAAGAGACCCAGTACTTC	NA	TRBV19	TRBJ2-5	few
CASSLGQGFMNTEAFF	TGTGCCAGCAGTTTAGGACAGGGGTTCATGAACACTGAAGCTTTCTTT	TRBD1	TRBV27	TRBJ1-1	NA
CASSDPGTEAFF	TGTGCCAGCAGTGATCCTGGCACTGAAGCTTTCTTT	NA	TRBV6-1	TRBJ1-1	few
CASSYSGGTARENTIYF	TGTGCCAGCAGTTACTCGGGGGGAACGGCACGCGAAAACACCATATATTTT	NA	TRBV6-2/TRBV6-3	TRBJ1-3	NA
CASSRHVNGANVLTF	TGTGCCAGCTCACGACACGTGAATGGGGCCAACGTCCTGACTTTC	NA	TRBV7-2	TRBJ2-6	NA
CASSQEWGVAEETQYF	TGCGCCAGCAGCCAAGAATGGGGAGTGGCAGAAGAGACCCAGTACTTC	NA	TRBV4-1	TRBJ2-5	few
CASSESGTRFGEQYF	TGCGCCAGCAGTGAGTCCGGGACCCGGTTTGGGGAGCAGTACTTC	NA	TRBV10-2	TRBJ2-7	NA
CASSLGDSGNTIYF	TGTGCCAGCAGCTTGGGCGACTCTGGAAACACCATATATTTT	NA	TRBV5-5	TRBJ1-3	NA
CASSRGGATGELFF	TGTGCCAGCAGCCGCGGGGGGGCCACCGGGGAGCTGTTTTTT	TRBD2	TRBV11-2	TRBJ2-2	few